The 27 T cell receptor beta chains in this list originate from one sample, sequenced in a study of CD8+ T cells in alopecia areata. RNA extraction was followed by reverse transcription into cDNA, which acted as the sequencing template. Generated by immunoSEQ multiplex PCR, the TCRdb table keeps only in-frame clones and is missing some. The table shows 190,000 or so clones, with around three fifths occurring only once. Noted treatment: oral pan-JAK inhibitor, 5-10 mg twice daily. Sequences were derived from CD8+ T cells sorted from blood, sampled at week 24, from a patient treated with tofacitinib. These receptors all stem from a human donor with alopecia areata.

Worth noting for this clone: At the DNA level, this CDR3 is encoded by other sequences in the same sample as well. CDR3 in DNA: TGTGCCATCAGTGAGTCGACTCTCAACTATGGCTACACCTTC. Protein sequence: CAISESTLNYGYTF. The genes are TRBV10-3 and TRBJ1-2; D gene uncertain. This CDR3 contains 14 residues. Germline values: CDR1 ENHRY, CDR2 SYGVKD. V was clipped by 0 bases and J by 2 bases, with 7 bases between them.

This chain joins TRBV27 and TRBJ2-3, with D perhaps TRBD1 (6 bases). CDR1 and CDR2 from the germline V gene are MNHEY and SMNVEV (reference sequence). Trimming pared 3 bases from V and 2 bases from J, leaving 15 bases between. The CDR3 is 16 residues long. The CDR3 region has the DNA TGTGCCAGCAGTTTCGCAGGCAGGGGTTCCACAGATACGCAGTATTTT. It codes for CASSFAGRGSTDTQYF.

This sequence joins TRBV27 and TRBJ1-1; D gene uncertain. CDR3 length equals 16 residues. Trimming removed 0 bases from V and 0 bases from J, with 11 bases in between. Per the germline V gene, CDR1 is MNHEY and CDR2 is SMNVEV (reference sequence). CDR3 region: CASSLSVAQVNTEAFF. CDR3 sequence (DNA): TGTGCCAGCAGTTTATCGGTTGCCCAGGTGAACACTGAAGCTTTCTTT.

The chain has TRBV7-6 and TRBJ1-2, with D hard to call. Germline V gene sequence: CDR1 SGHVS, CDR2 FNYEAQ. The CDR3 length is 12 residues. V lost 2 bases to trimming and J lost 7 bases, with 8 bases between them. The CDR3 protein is CASSLWPGGYTF. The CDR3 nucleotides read TGTGCCAGCAGCTTATGGCCAGGTGGCTACACCTTC.

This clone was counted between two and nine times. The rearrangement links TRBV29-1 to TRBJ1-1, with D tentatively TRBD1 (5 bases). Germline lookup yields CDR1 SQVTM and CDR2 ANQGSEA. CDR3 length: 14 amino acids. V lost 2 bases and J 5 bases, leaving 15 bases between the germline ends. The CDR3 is CSVEKGVGGTEAFF. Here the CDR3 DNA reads TGCAGCGTTGAAAAGGGCGTGGGGGGGACTGAAGCTTTCTTT.

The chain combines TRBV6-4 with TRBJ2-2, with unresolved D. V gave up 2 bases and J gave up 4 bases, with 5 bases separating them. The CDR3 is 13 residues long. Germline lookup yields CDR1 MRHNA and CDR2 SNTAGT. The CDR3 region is CASSDGSTGELFF. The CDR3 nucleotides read TGTGCCAGCAGTGACGGCAGCACCGGGGAGCTGTTTTTT.

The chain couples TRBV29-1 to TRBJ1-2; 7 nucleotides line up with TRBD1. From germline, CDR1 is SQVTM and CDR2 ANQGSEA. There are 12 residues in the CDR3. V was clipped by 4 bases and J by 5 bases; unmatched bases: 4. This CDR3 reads CSVAGQVYGYTF. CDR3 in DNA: TGCAGCGTTGCTGGACAGGTTTATGGCTACACCTTC.

CDR3: CASSLFGGDRANSPLHF. CDR3 sequence (DNA): TGTGCCAGCAGTTTATTTGGGGGGGACAGAGCTAATTCACCCCTCCACTTT. The chain recombines TRBV27 with TRBJ1-6; TRBD1 aligns across 7 bases. The CDR3 is 17 residues long. J gave up 6 bases and V 1 base, and 9 bases lay outside the gene matches. Germline-derived CDR1 and CDR2 are MNHEY and SMNVEV (reference sequence).

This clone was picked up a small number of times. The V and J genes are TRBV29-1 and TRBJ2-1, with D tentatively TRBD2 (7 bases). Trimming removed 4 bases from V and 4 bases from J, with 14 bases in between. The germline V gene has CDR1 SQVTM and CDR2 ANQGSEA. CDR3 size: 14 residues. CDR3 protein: CSVGERDKYNEQFF. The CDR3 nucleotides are TGCAGCGTTGGAGAGCGGGACAAATACAATGAGCAGTTCTTC.

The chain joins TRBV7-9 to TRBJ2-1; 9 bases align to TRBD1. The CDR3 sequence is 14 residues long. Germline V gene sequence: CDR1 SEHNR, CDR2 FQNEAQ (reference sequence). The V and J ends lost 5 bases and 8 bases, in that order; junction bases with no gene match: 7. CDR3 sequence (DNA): TGTGCCAGCAGCCCGGACAGGGGAGGTCATGAGCAGTTCTTC. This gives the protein CASSPDRGGHEQFF.

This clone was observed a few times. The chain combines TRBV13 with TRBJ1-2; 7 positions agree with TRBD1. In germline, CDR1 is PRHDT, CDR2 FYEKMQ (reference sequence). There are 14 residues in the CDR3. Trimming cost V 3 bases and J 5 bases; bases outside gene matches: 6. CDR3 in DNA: TGTGCCAGCAGCTTTGGGGGACAGCAGTATGGCTACACCTTC. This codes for CASSFGGQQYGYTF.

The CDR3 bases are TGTGCCAGCAGCCAACAATTAGAGGTGAACACTGAAGCTTTCTTT. This codes for CASSQQLEVNTEAFF. This sequence joins TRBV4-2 and TRBJ1-1; no clear D. Trimming left V 2 bases short and J 0 bases short, with 10 bases between. The CDR3 contains 15 residues. Per germline, CDR1 LGHNA and CDR2 YNFKEQ.

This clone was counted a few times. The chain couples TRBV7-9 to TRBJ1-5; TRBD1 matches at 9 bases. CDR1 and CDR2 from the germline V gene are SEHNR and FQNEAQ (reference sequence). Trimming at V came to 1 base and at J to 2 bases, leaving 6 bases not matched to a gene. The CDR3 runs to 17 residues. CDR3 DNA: TGTGCCAGCAGCTTAGGTGGGACAGGGAGGGGCAATCAGCCCCAGCATTTT. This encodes CASSLGGTGRGNQPQHF.

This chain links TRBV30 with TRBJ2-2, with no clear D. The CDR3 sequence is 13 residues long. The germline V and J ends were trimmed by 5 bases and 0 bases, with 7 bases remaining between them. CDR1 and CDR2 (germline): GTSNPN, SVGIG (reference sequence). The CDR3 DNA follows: TGTGCCTGGGCCCAATCGAACACCGGGGAGCTGTTTTTT. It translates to CAWAQSNTGELFF. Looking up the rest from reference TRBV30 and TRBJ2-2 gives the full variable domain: SQTIHQWPATLVQPVGSPLSLECTVEGTSNPNLYWYRQAAGRGLQLLFYSVGIGQISSEVPQNLSASRPQDRQFILSSKKLLLSDSGFYLCAWAQSNTGELFFGEGSRLTVL.

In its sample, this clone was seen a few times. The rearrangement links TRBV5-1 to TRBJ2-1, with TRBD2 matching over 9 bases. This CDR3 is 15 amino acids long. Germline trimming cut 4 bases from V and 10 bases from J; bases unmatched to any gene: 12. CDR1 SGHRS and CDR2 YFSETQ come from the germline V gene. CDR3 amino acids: CASSEAGGSGREQFF. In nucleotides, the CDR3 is TGCGCCAGCAGCGAAGCGGGGGGCTCCGGGAGGGAGCAGTTCTTC.

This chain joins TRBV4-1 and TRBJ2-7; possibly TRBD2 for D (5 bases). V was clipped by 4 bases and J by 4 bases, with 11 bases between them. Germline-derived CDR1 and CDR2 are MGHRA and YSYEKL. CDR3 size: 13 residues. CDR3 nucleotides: TGCGCCAGCAGCCGGGGAGACGGATACGAGCAGTACTTC. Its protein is CASSRGDGYEQYF.

The CDR3 region is CASSSPTTSGATDTQYF. The CDR3 DNA reads TGTGCCAGCAGCTCTCCCACGACTAGCGGGGCAACAGATACGCAGTATTTT. The gene calls are TRBV11-2 and TRBJ2-3; TRBD2 agrees at 11 bases. Germline CDR1 and CDR2: SGHAT and FQNNGV. The CDR3 length is 17 residues. After removal of 4 bases from V and 3 bases from J, the junction contained 9 bases not matched to a gene.

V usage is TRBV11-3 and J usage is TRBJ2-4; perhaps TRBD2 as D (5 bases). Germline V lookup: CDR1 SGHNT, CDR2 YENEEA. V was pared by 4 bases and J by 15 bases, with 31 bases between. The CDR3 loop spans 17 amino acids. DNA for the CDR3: TGTGCCAGCAGCTGTACCCCTATGCTAGTGCTGAAGGACTTTCGGTACTTC. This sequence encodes CASSCTPMLVLKDFRYF.

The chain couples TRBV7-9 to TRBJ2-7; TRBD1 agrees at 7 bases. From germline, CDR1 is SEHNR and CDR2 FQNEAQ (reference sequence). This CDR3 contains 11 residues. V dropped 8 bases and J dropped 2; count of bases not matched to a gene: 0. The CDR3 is CASQGAYEQYF. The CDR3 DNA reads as TGTGCCAGCCAGGGGGCCTACGAGCAGTACTTC.

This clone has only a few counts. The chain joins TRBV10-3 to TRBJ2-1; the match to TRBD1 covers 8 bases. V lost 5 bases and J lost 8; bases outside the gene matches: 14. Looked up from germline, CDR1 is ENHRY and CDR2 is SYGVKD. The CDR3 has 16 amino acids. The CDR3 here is CAISTKDRASSDEQFF. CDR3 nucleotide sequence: TGTGCCATCAGTACAAAGGACAGGGCTAGTAGCGATGAGCAGTTCTTC.

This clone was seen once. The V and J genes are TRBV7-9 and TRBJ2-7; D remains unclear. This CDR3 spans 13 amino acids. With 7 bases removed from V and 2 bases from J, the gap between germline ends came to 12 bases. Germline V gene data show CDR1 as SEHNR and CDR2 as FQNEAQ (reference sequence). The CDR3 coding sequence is TGTGCCAGCATGGACCGCACGACCTACGAGCAGTACTTC. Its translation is CASMDRTTYEQYF.

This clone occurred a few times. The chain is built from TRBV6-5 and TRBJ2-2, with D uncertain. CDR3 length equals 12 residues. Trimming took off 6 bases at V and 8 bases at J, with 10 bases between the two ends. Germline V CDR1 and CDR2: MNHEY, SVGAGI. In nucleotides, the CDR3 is TGTGCCAGCAGCGACATAGGGGGGGAGCTGTTTTTT. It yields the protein CASSDIGGELFF.

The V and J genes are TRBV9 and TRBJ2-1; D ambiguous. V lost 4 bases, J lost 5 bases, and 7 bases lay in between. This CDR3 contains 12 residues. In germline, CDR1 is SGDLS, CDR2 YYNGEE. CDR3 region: CASSTQNNEQFF. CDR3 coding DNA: TGTGCCAGCAGCACCCAGAACAATGAGCAGTTCTTC.

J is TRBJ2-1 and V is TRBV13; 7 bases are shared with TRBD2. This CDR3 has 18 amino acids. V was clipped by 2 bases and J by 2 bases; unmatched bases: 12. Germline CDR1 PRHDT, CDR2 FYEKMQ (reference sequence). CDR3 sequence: CASSLFIQRGFPYNEQFF. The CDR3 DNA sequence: TGTGCCAGCAGCTTATTCATCCAGCGGGGTTTTCCCTACAATGAGCAGTTCTTC.

The DNA of the CDR3 is TGTGCCAGCAGTTTGGTCGGGGTAGGTGGATACGAGCAGTACTTC. Its translation is CASSLVGVGGYEQYF. The rearrangement joins TRBV27 to TRBJ2-7; a weak D match, TRBD2 (5 bases). V gave up 3 bases and J gave up 4 bases, with 16 bases separating them. The CDR3 consists of 15 residues. CDR1 MNHEY and CDR2 SMNVEV come from the germline V gene (reference sequence).

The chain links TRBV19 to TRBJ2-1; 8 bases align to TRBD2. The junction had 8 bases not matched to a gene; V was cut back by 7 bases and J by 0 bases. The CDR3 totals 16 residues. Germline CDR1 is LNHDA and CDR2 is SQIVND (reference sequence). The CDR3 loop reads CASKTAGGSSYNEQFF. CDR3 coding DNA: TGTGCCAGTAAGACGGCGGGGGGAAGCTCCTACAATGAGCAGTTCTTC.

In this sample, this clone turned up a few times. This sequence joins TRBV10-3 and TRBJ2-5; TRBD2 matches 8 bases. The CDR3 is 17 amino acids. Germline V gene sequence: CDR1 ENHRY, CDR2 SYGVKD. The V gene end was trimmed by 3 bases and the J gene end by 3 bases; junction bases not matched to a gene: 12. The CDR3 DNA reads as TGTGCCATCAGTGACCCTTCCTTCCGGGGGGGGAAAGAGACCCAGTACTTC. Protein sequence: CAISDPSFRGGKETQYF.